Listed below are T cell receptor beta chains from one sample, sequenced in a study of identical twins. TCRdb re-called the 5' RACE reads through MiXCR, storing one row per CDR3 protein. Of approximately 890,000 distinct CDR3 sequences listed, over 9% are singletons. The sample was also linked to a second study, of yellow fever vaccine responses in identical twins.

Sequenced sample: PBMCs. The receptor source for this set is a young woman in good health. Both conserved end residues are part of each CDR3. The D gene is left open where the match is weak. Clone sizes are given selectively: once, few, many, or a class where the clone is expanded.

clone size: few; V gene: TRBV12-3/TRBV12-4; D gene: .; J gene: TRBJ1-4; CDR3 protein: CASSKAGQGEKLFF; CDR3 DNA: TGTGCCAGCAGCAAAGCCGGTCAGGGGGAAAAACTGTTTTTT
clone size: few; V gene: TRBV29-1; D gene: .; J gene: TRBJ1-4; CDR3 protein: CSVVGGDLNEKLFF; CDR3 DNA: TGCAGCGTTGTGGGGGGGGATCTAAATGAAAAACTGTTTTTT
clone size: .; V gene: TRBV18; D gene: .; J gene: TRBJ2-6; CDR3 protein: CASSPGTARSGANVLTF; CDR3 DNA: TGTGCCAGCTCACCCGGGACTGCTCGCTCTGGGGCCAACGTCCTGACTTTC
clone size: many; V gene: TRBV28; D gene: TRBD2; J gene: TRBJ2-1; CDR3 protein: CASSTTAGVGGYNEQFF; CDR3 DNA: TGTGCCAGCAGTACCACCGCGGGGGTCGGGGGATACAATGAGCAGTTCTTC
clone size: many; V gene: TRBV4-1; D gene: .; J gene: TRBJ1-1; CDR3 protein: CASSQESMNTEAFF; CDR3 DNA: TGCGCCAGCAGCCAAGAAAGTATGAACACTGAAGCTTTCTTT
clone size: .; V gene: TRBV5-1; D gene: .; J gene: TRBJ2-2; CDR3 protein: CASSLVEWAPTGELFF; CDR3 DNA: TGCGCCAGCAGCTTGGTGGAGTGGGCGCCGACCGGGGAGCTGTTTTTT
clone size: few; V gene: TRBV20-1; D gene: .; J gene: TRBJ2-1; CDR3 protein: CSAGRPSRDPPYNEQFF; CDR3 DNA: TGCAGTGCTGGACGCCCTAGTCGGGATCCGCCCTACAATGAGCAGTTCTTC
clone size: many; V gene: TRBV4-2; D gene: .; J gene: TRBJ2-4; CDR3 protein: CASSPGTRLHLAKNIQYF; CDR3 DNA: TGTGCCAGCAGCCCCGGTACGCGGCTTCACCTAGCCAAAAACATTCAGTACTTC
clone size: .; V gene: TRBV4-1; D gene: .; J gene: TRBJ2-2; CDR3 protein: CASSQGGTVTGELFF; CDR3 DNA: TGCGCCAGCAGCCAAGGGGGGACCGTCACCGGGGAGCTGTTTTTT
clone size: .; V gene: TRBV20-1; D gene: TRBD1; J gene: TRBJ2-2; CDR3 protein: CSARGTGSSGELFF; CDR3 DNA: TGCAGTGCTAGAGGGACAGGGTCCTCCGGGGAGCTGTTTTTT
clone size: many; V gene: TRBV6-1; D gene: TRBD2; J gene: TRBJ2-3; CDR3 protein: CASSEDGGSGGTDTQYF; CDR3 DNA: TGTGCCAGCAGTGAAGACGGGGGTAGCGGGGGCACAGATACGCAGTATTTT
clone size: many; V gene: TRBV11-3; D gene: .; J gene: TRBJ2-1; CDR3 protein: CASSLGFHEQFF; CDR3 DNA: TGTGCCAGCAGCTTGGGTTTTCATGAGCAGTTCTTC